These T cell receptor beta chains were read from a single sample in a study of blood T cell repertoires in COVID-19. Here immunoSEQ multiplex PCR was the method, and the copy in TCRdb shows in-frame clones only, minus some. The sample yields some 670,000 clones, around 90% seen once. The sequencing sample was made of peripheral blood. The source of these receptors is a woman in her late teens or twenties with acute or convalescent COVID-19. The CDR3 runs from the conserved cysteine through the conserved F or W. Fields, in order: J gene, clone size, V gene, D gene, CDR3 protein, CDR3 DNA. D genes are given only for firm matches. A row's size may be missing; if present it is once, few, many or a size class.

TRBJ2-7,.,TRBV2,TRBD2,CASSATSKSSYEQYF,TGTGCCAGCAGTGCGACTAGCAAGAGCTCCTACGAGCAGTACTTC
TRBJ2-6,.,TRBV6-1,.,CASSEMGLGANVLTF,TGTGCCAGCAGTGAAATGGGGCTCGGGGCCAACGTCCTGACTTTC
TRBJ2-7,.,TRBV2,.,CASNAGRVRYEQYF,TGTGCCAGCAATGCCGGGCGGGTGCGCTACGAGCAGTACTTC
TRBJ2-3,.,TRBV9,.,CASSVILTDTQYF,TGTGCCAGCAGCGTAATTCTTACAGATACGCAGTATTTT
TRBJ2-3,.,TRBV9,TRBD2,CARAGLAGGDTQYF,TGTGCCAGAGCTGGACTAGCGGGGGGGGATACGCAGTATTTT
TRBJ1-5,once,TRBV3-1/TRBV3-2,.,CASSHDGIPTTVDQPQHF,TGTGCCAGCAGCCACGATGGGATTCCGACTACCGTAGACCAGCCCCAGCATTTT
TRBJ2-3,.,TRBV10-1,TRBD1,CATIQGARTDTQYF,TGCGCCACCATACAGGGGGCGCGGACAGATACGCAGTATTTT
TRBJ1-1,few,TRBV20-1,.,CSASFLRDTEAFF,TGCAGTGCTAGTTTTTTGAGGGATACTGAAGCTTTCTTT
TRBJ1-6,.,TRBV3-1/TRBV3-2,.,CASSQASRGASPLHF,TGTGCCAGCAGCCAAGCTAGTCGGGGTGCTTCACCCCTCCACTTT
TRBJ1-1,.,TRBV15,.,CATSRDEGYTEAFF,TGTGCCACCAGCAGAGACGAGGGTTACACTGAAGCTTTCTTT
TRBJ1-1,.,TRBV21-1,.,CASSKEQQGGTEAFF,TGTGCCAGCAGCAAAGAACAACAGGGTGGGACTGAAGCTTTCTTT
TRBJ2-7,once,TRBV10-3,TRBD1,CAISQRPGPGQGSYEQYF,TGTGCCATCAGCCAACGACCAGGACCGGGACAGGGGTCCTACGAGCAGTACTTC
TRBJ1-2,.,TRBV19,TRBD1,CASSTGQGRYGYTF,TGTGCCAGTAGTACAGGACAGGGGAGATATGGCTACACCTTC
TRBJ1-2,.,TRBV27,.,CASSLIPLPSRDGYTF,TGTGCCAGCAGTTTAATCCCACTCCCCTCACGAGATGGCTACACCTTC